This T cell receptor beta chain appears in the sequencing data of a study of blood T cells in healthy people across ages (dated by TCRdb to the mid-2010s). For the study in its entirety: In model experiments, template switching captured about one uniquely barcoded TCR beta cDNA molecule for every two T cells. Age-related changes in TCR beta repertoire diversity were measured in the study by deep sequencing normalized with unique cDNA molecular identifiers. Donors were grouped into four age groups: young (average roughly 15 years), middle-aged (about 40), aged (roughly 62) and long-lived (just over 80). Donors of different ages were randomly distributed across sequencing lanes to avoid experimental bias. Two additional independent replicas of 1 million unique cDNA reads from the same blood draw were analyzed for two donors (one aged 18 to 30 and one aged 80 or older). On the study overall, not on this receptor specifically: The CMV infection status of donors was not known, potentially confounding age-related changes in expanded clonotypes. Observed TCR beta diversity per million T cells fell roughly linearly with age, and a significant reduction was already apparent by age roughly 40. Observed TCR beta diversity correlated strongly with the percentage of naive T cells measured by flow cytometry. Compared with the aged group, more naive CD4+ T cells, fewer expanded clones and increased TCR diversity were shown by the long-lived group, suggesting age selection. Estimates of total diversity from one million sequenced T cells were regarded as lower bounds and underestimates. Bulk unsorted PBMC profiling prevented conclusive comparison of naive and antigen-experienced compartments.

The library was made by 5' RACE. These reads were obtained on an Illumina HiSeq 2500. A second PCR of about 6 to 11 cycles was performed with a sample-barcoded 5' primer and a J-beta primer mix. A template-switch 5' adaptor carrying 12 random nucleotides introduced a unique molecular identifier onto each TCR beta cDNA molecule. Each sample yielded at least 2.5 million CDR3-containing paired-end reads. First-strand cDNA was synthesized from all RNA with the Mint cDNA synthesis kit, primed by a TRBC-specific oligonucleotide. All cDNA was treated with uracil-DNA glycosylase and then went through a first 18-cycle PCR with the universal primers M1SS and BC2_uni_R. The authors processed their data as follows. For normalization, 1 million high-quality reads, each with a distinct molecular identifier, were randomly selected from each sample. Reads sharing molecular identifiers were discarded rather than binned into consensus sequences. MiTCR, set to a Q25 quality threshold and the strictest error-elimination algorithm, was used for CDR3 identification, clonotype clustering and error correction. Lower-bound total TCR beta diversity was estimated with a nonparametric unseen species model using Euler transformation. Using fastp at Q25 and MiXCR, TCRdb reprocessed the public reads and kept productive beta chains. Every distinct CDR3 protein forms one entry, paired with its most common genes and DNA. V and J calls and clone size were set by TCRdb, not the authors. For this sample the table gives almost 300,000 distinct CDR3 sequences, of which roughly 29% were detected only once. The top ten hold around 29% of the sample.

A note on this clonotype: The antigen this receptor binds is unknown. An end of the junction differs from the germline gene, which may be a read error.

Donors were a few dozen systemically healthy Caucasian individuals from Russia aged roughly 6 to 100 years. Each donor gave around 9.8 milliliters of peripheral blood, collected into EDTA-treated Vacutainer tubes. Ficoll-Paque density-gradient centrifugation was used to isolate PBMCs, with at least 6 million per sample. Total RNA, at least 6 micrograms per sample, was extracted from PBMCs with Trizol reagent. For every donor, an aliquot of PBMCs went through flow cytometry to measure the percentages of naive CD45RAhigh/CD27high T cells. The sequenced material came from blood. The TCR sequence derives from a woman in her seventies in good health.

The DNA sequence is given as TGTACCAGCAGCTTGGAGACAGGATATGCAACTAATGAAAAACTGTTTTTT. The translation is CTSSLETGYATNEKLFF. In this chain, TRBV5-5 is recombined with TRBJ1-4; matching of 6 bases hints at TRBD1 as the D gene. The CDR3 numbers 17 residues from cysteine through phenylalanine. The only DNA kept is the CDR3, 51 bases in frame from the first base. The germline V gene (reference sequence) provides CDR1 SGHKS and CDR2 YYEKEE.